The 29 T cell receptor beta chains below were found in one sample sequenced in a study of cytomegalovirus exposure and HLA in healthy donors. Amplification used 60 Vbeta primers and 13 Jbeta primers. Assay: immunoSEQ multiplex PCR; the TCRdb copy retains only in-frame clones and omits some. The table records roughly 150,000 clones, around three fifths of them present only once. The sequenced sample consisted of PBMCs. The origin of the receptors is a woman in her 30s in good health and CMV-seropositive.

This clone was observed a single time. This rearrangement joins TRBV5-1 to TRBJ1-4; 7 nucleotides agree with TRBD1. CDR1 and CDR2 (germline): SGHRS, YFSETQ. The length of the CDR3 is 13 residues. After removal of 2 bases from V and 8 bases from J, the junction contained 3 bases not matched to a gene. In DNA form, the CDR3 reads TGCGCCAGCAGCTTAGGGACAGAAGAAAAACTGTTTTTT. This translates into CASSLGTEEKLFF.

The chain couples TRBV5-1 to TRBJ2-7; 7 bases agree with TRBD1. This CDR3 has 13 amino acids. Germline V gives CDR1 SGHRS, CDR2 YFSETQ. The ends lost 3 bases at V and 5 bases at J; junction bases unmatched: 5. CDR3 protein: CASSSTGFNEQYF. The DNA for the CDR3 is TGCGCCAGCAGCTCGACAGGGTTCAACGAGCAGTACTTC. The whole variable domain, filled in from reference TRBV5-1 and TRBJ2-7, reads KAGVTQTPRYLIKTRGQQVTLSCSPISGHRSVSWYQQTPGQGLQFLFEYFSETQRNKGNFPGRFSGRQFSNSRSEMNVSTLELGDSALYLCASSSTGFNEQYFGPGTRLTVT.

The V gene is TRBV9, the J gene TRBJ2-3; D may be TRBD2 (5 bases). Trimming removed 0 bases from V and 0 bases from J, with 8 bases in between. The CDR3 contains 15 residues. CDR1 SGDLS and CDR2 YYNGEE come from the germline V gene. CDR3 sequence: CASSVESGSTDTQYF. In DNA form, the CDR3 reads TGTGCCAGCAGCGTAGAGAGCGGTAGCACAGATACGCAGTATTTT.

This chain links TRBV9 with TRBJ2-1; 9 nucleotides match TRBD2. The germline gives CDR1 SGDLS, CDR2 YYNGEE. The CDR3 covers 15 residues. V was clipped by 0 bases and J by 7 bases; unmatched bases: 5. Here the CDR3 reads CASSVVLAGPNEQFF. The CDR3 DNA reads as TGTGCCAGCAGCGTAGTCCTAGCGGGGCCAAATGAGCAGTTCTTC.

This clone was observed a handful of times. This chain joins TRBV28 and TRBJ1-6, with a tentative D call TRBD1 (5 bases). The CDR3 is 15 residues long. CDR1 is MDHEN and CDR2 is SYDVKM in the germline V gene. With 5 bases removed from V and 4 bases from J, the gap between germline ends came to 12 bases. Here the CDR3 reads CASSRNRPYNSPLHF. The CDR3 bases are TGTGCCAGCAGTAGAAACAGGCCTTATAATTCACCCCTCCACTTT. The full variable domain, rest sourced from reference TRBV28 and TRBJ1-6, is DVKVTQSSRYLVKRTGEKVFLECVQDMDHENMFWYRQDPGLGLRLIYFSYDVKMKEKGDIPEGYSVSREKKERFSLILESASTNQTSMYLCASSRNRPYNSPLHFGNGTRLTVT.

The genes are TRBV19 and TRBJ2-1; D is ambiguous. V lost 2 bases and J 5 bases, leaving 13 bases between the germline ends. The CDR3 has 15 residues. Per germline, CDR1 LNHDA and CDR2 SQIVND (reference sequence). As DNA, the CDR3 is TGTGCCAGTAGTATAAAGAGGCCAGTGAACAATGAGCAGTTCTTC. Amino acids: CASSIKRPVNNEQFF.

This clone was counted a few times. CDR3 bases: TGTGCCAGCAGTAGACCGGGAGTGAACACTGAAGCTTTCTTT. It specifies CASSRPGVNTEAFF. The rearrangement uses TRBV6-5 and TRBJ1-1; no firm D call. The V gene lost 5 bases and the J gene lost 0 bases, with 10 bases spanning the gap. Germline-derived CDR1 and CDR2 are MNHEY and SVGAGI. This CDR3 spans 14 amino acids.

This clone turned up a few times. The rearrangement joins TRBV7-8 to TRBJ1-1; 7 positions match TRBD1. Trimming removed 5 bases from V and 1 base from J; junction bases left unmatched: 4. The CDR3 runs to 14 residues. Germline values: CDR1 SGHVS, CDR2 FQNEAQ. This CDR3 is CASSLRQGNTEAFF. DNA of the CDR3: TGTGCCAGCAGCCTCCGACAGGGGAACACTGAAGCTTTCTTT.

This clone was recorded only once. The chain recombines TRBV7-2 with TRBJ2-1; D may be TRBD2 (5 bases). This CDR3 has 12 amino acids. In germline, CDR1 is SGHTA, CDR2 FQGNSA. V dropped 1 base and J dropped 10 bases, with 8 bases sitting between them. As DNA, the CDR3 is TGTGCCAGCAGCTTAGTGGGAGAAGAGCAGTTCTTC. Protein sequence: CASSLVGEEQFF.

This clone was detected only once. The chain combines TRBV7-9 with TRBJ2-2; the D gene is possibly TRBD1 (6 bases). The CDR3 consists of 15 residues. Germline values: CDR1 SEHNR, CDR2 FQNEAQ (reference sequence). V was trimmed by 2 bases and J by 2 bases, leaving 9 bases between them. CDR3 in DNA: TGTGCCAGCAGCTTACCAGGGGTTAACACCGGGGAGCTGTTTTTT. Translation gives CASSLPGVNTGELFF.

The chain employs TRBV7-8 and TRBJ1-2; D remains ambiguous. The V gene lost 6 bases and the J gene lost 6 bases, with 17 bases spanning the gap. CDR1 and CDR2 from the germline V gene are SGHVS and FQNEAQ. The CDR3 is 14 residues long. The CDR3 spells CASSQSPGSDGYTF. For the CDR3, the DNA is TGTGCCAGCAGTCAAAGCCCGGGTTCCGATGGCTACACCTTC.

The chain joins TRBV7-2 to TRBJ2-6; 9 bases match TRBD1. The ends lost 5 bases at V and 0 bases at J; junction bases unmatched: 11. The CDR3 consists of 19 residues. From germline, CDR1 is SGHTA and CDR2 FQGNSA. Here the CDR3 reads CASSLNSGTGTSGANVLTF. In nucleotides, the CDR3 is TGTGCCAGCAGCCTGAACTCCGGGACAGGGACCTCTGGGGCCAACGTCCTGACTTTC.

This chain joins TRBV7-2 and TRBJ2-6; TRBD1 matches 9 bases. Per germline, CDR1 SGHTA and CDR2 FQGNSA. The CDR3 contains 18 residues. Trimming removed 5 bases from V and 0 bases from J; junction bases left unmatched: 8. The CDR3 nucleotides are TGTGCCAGCAGCAGGAGACAGGGGGTGGACTCTGGGGCCAACGTCCTGACTTTC. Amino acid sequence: CASSRRQGVDSGANVLTF.

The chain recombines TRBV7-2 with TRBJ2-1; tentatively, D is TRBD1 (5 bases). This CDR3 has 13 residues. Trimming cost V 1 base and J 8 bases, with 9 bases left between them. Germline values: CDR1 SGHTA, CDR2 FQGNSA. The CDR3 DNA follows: TGTGCCAGCAGCTTAGGCCCCAGGGATGAGCAGTTCTTC. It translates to CASSLGPRDEQFF. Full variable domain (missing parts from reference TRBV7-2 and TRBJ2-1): GAGVSQSPSNKVTEKGKDVELRCDPISGHTALYWYRQSLGQGLEFLIYFQGNSAPDKSGLPSDRFSAERTGGSVSTLTIQRTQQEDSAVYLCASSLGPRDEQFFGPGTRLTVL.

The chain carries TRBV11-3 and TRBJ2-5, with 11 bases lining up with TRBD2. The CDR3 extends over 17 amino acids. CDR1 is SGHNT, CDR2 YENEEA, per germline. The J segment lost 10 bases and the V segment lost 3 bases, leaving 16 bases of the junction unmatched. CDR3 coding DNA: TGTGCCAGCAGCTTGGACTGGGCGGGACTAGCGGATGGGGGCCAGTACTTC. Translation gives CASSLDWAGLADGGQYF.

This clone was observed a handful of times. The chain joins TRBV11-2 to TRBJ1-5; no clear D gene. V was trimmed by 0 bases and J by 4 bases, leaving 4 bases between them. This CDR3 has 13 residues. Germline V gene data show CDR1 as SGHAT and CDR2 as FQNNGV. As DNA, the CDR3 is TGTGCCAGCAGCTTAGATCTAAATCAGCCCCAGCATTTT. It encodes CASSLDLNQPQHF.

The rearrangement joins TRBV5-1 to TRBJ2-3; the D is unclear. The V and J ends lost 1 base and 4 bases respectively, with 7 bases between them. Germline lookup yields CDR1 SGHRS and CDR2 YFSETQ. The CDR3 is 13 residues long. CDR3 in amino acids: CASSLQAPDTQYF. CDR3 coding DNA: TGCGCCAGCAGCTTGCAGGCCCCAGATACGCAGTATTTT.

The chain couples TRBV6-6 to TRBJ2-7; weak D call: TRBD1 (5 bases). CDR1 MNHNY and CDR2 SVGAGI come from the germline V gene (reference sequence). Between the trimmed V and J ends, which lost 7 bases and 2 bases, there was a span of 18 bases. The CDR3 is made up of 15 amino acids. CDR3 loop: CASTPATGKTYEQYF. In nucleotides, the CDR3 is TGTGCCAGCACCCCGGCAACAGGAAAGACCTACGAGCAGTACTTC.

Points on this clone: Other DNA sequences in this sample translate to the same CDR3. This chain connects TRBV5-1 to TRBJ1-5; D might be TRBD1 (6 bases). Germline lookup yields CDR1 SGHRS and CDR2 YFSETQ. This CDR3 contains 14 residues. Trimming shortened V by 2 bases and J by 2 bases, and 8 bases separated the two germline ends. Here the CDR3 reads CASSFSGGNQPQHF. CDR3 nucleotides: TGCGCCAGCAGCTTCTCAGGGGGCAATCAGCCCCAGCATTTT.

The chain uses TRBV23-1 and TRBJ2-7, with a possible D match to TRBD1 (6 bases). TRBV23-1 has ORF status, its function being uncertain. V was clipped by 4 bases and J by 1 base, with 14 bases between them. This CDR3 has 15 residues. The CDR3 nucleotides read TGCGCCAGCAGTCTTCCGGGACACCCATCCTACGAGCAGTACTTC. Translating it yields CASSLPGHPSYEQYF.

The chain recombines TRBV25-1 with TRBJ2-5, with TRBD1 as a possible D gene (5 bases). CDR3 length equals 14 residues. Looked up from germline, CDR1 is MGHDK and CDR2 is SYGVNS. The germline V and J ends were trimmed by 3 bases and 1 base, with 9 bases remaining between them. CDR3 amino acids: CASSDPRGQETQYF. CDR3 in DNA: TGTGCCAGCAGTGACCCTAGGGGCCAAGAGACCCAGTACTTC.

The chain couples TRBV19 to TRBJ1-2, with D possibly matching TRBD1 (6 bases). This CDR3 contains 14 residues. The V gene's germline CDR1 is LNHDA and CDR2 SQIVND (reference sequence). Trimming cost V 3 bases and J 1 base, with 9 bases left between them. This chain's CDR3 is CASSISGVNYGYTF. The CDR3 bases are TGTGCCAGTAGTATTTCAGGGGTTAACTATGGCTACACCTTC.

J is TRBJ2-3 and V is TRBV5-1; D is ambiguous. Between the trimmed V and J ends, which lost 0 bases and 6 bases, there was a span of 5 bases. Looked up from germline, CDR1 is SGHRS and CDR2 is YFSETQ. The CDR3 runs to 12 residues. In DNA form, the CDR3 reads TGCGCCAGCAGCTTGGCCGGGGATACGCAGTATTTT. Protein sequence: CASSLAGDTQYF.

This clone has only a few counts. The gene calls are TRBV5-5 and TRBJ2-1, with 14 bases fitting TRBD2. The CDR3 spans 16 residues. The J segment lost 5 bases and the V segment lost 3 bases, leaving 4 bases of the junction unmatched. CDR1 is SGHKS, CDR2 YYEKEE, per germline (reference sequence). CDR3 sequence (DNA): TGTGCCAGCAGCTGGGGACTAGCGGGAGTACACAATGAGCAGTTCTTC. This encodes CASSWGLAGVHNEQFF.

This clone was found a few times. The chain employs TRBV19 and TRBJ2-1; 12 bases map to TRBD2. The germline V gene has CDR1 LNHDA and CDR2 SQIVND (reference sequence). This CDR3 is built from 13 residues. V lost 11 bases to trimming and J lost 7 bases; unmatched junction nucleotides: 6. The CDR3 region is CAGLTSGGNEQFF. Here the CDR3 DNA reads TGTGCCGGCCTAACTAGCGGGGGGAATGAGCAGTTCTTC.

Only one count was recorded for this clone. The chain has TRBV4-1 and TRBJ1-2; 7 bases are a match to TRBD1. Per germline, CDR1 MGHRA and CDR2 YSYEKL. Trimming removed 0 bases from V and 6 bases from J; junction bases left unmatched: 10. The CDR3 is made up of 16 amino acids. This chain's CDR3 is CASSQDRKGGEDGYTF. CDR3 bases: TGCGCCAGCAGCCAAGATAGGAAAGGGGGCGAAGATGGCTACACCTTC.

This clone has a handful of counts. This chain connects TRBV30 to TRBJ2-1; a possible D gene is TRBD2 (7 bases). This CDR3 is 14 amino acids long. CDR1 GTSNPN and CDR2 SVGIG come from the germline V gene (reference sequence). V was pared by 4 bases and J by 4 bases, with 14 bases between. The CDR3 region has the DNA TGTGCCTGGACCCCCGGGGGGCTGTACAATGAGCAGTTCTTC. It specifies CAWTPGGLYNEQFF.

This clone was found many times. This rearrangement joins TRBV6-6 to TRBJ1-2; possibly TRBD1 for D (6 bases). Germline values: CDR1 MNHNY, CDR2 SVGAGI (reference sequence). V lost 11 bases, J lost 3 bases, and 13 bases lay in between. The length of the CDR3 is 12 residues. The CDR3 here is CASGGGDYGYTF. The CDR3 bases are TGTGCCTCGGGGGGGGGCGACTATGGCTACACCTTC.

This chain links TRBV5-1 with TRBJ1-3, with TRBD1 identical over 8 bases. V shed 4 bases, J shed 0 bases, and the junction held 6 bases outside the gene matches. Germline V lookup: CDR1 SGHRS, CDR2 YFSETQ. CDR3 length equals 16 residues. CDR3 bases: TGCGCCAGCAGCCCGGACAGGGCGAACTCTGGAAACACCATATATTTT. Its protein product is CASSPDRANSGNTIYF.